The rows below give T cell receptor beta chains drawn from one sample of a study of T cell repertoires in cytomegalovirus infection. TCRdb reanalysed the reads using MiXCR and keeps one entry per CDR3 protein. This sample yields a few hundred thousand distinct CDR3 sequences, of which 15% to 20% are seen a single time; about half belongs to the top ten. Sequencing used CD8+ T cells from PBMCs. Receptor source: a human donor in good health (CMV status not recorded). Some clones in this sample may be carry-over from other donors' samples. Each CDR3 is given with its conserved first and last residue. D genes are given only for firm matches. Only part of the rows carry a size: once, few, many, or a class if the clone is expanded.

d_gene,v_gene,abundance,j_gene,CDR3nt,CDR3aa
-,TRBV5-4,-,TRBJ2-5,TGTGCCAGCAGCTTGGGAGGACCCCCCGAAGAGACCCAGTACTTC,CASSLGGPPEETQYF
-,TRBV12-5,few,TRBJ2-5,TGTGCTAGTGGTTTCTCGGCAGGGGCCCAAGAGACCCAGTACTTC,CASGFSAGAQETQYF
-,TRBV20-1,few,TRBJ1-2,TGCAGTGCTAGCGGTCAAGGGGGATATGGCTACACCTTC,CSASGQGGYGYTF
-,TRBV27,few,TRBJ2-3,TGTGCCAGCAGTTGGCTCACAGATACGCAGTATTTT,CASSWLTDTQYF
-,TRBV7-2,many,TRBJ2-1,TGTGCCAGCAGCTTATTCTTGACACCCCGCGGCAATGAGCAGTTCTTC,CASSLFLTPRGNEQFF
TRBD1,TRBV6-2/TRBV6-3,-,TRBJ2-3,TGTGCCAGCCGACCTATTCCTCGACAGGGGGGATTCACAGATACGCAGTATTTT,CASRPIPRQGGFTDTQYF
-,TRBV3-1,-,TRBJ2-5,TGTGCCAGCAGCCAAGATCAGACCAGCAGGCTTGAGACCCAGTACTTC,CASSQDQTSRLETQYF
-,TRBV19,few,TRBJ1-2,TGTGCCAGTAGCCACAGGGACATCGATGGCTACACCTTC,CASSHRDIDGYTF
TRBD1,TRBV6-5,-,TRBJ2-7,TGTGCCAGCAGCGGGACAGGGTTCGTCTACGAGCAGTACTTC,CASSGTGFVYEQYF
TRBD2,TRBV29-1,few,TRBJ2-7,TGCAGCGCCCTGACTAGCGGGGGTTACGAGCAGTACTTC,CSALTSGGYEQYF